The present T cell receptor beta chain was sequenced within a study of blood T cell repertoires in COVID-19. Germline V CDR1 and CDR2: MNHNS, SASEGT. V lost 0 bases to trimming and J lost 4 bases, with 12 bases between them. The CDR3 runs to 15 residues. Data came from immunoSEQ multiplex PCR; TCRdb stores just in-frame clones and leaves some out. The table shows 290,000 or so clones, with 85% to 90% occurring only once. This rearrangement joins TRBV6-1 to TRBJ1-2; tentatively, D is TRBD1 (5 bases). This TCR was sampled from a woman aged 18-30 years with acute COVID-19. Sequences were obtained from PBMCs or T cells enriched from blood (not recorded which). The CDR3 loop reads CASSEARGLGYGYTF. The CDR3 region has the DNA TGTGCCAGCAGTGAAGCAAGGGGTCTTGGCTATGGCTACACCTTC.